This T cell receptor (beta chain) was sequenced in a study of shared clonotypes between healthy human individuals. Clones were sequenced by immunoSEQ multiplex PCR, and TCRdb holds only the in-frame ones, with some missing. The table records 2.5 million or so clones, approximately 94% of them present only once. Splitting the CD4+ cells yielded a CD45RA+ naive subset and a CD45RA-negative memory subset. Findings of the study overall: It was the non-shared clonotypes that had lower generation probabilities than clonotypes shared by all four donors. The study found about 5% of naive CD4 clonotypes shared across a few donors. The donor pool, a small one, limited the genetic and exposure-history diversity represented.

Remarks on this clone: Its antigen is unidentified.

In germline, CDR1 is KGHSH, CDR2 LQKENI. Trimming took 3 bases from V and 4 from J, leaving 13 bases between them. The CDR3 has 15 residues. This chain uses TRBV18 with TRBJ1-3; D may be TRBD1 (6 bases). The receptor was derived from a man aged 18 to 29 in good health. Specimen: naive CD4+ T cells sorted from blood. Described subset: CD45RA+ positively selected. The CDR3 region has the DNA TGTGCCAGCTCACCCCGTGGCAGGGGAGGAAACACCATATATTTT. Amino acid sequence: CASSPRGRGGNTIYF.